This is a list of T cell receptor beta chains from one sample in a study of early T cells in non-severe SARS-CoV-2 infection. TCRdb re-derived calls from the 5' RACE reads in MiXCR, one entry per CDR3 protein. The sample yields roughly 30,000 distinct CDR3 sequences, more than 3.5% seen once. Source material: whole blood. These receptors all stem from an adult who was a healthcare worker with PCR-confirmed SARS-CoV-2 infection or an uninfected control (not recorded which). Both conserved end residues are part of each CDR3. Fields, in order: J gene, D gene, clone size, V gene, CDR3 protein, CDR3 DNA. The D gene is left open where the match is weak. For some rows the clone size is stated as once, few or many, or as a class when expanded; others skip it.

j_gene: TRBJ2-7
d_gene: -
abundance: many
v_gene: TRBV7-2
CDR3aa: CASSSGADLSYEQYF
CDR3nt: TGTGCCAGCAGCTCGGGGGCGGATCTCTCCTACGAGCAGTACTTC

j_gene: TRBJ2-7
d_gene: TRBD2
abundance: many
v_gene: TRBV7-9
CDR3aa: CASSSEGRGEQYF
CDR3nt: TGTGCCAGCAGCTCCGAAGGGAGGGGCGAGCAGTACTTC

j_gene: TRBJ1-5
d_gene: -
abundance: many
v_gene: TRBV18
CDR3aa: CASSPTGFQPQHF
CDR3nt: TGTGCCAGCTCACCTACCGGATTTCAGCCCCAGCATTTT

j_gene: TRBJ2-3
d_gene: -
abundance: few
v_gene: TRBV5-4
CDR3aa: CASSSKGGTQRSSTDTQYF
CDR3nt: TGTGCCAGCAGCTCGAAGGGGGGAACTCAGCGGAGCTCCACAGATACGCAGTATTTT

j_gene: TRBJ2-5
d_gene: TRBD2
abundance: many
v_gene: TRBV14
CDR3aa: CASIIRPGLADRYQETQYF
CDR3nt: TGTGCCAGCATCATCCGTCCAGGACTAGCGGATAGGTACCAAGAGACCCAGTACTTC

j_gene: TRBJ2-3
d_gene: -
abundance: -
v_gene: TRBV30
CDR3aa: CAWSSDGGLTDTQYF
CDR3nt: TGTGCCTGGAGTTCAGACGGGGGACTCACAGATACGCAGTATTTT

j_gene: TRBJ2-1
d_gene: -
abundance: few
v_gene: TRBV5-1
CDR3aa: CASRLAELSYNEQFF
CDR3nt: TGCGCCAGCAGATTAGCGGAACTGTCCTACAATGAGCAGTTCTTC

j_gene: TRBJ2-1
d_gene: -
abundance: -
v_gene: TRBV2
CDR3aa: CASREGGGINEQFF
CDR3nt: TGTGCCAGCAGGGAAGGAGGGGGCATCAATGAGCAGTTCTTC

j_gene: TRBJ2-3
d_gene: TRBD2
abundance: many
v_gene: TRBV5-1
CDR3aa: CASSLAAGGPVDTQYF
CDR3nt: TGCGCCAGCAGCTTGGCTGCGGGGGGGCCCGTAGATACGCAGTATTTT

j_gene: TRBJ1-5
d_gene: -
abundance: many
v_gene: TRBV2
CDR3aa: CASRLTGGNQPQHF
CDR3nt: TGTGCCAGCAGATTGACAGGTGGCAATCAGCCCCAGCATTTT

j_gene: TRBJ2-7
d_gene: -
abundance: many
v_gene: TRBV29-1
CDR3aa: CSVGQGPSYEQYF
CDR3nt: TGCAGCGTTGGGCAGGGCCCTTCATACGAGCAGTACTTC

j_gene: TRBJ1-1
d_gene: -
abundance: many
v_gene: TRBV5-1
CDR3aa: CASSLFTNTEAFF
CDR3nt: TGCGCCAGCAGCTTGTTTACGAACACTGAAGCTTTCTTT

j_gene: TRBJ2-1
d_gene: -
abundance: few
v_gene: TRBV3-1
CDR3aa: CASSQGGEGEQFF
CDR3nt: TGTGCCAGCAGCCAGGGGGGAGAGGGTGAGCAGTTCTTC

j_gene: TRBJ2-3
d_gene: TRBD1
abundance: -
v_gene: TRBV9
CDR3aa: CASSLRTGSTDTQYF
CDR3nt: TGTGCCAGCAGTCTGAGGACAGGGTCGACAGATACGCAGTATTTT

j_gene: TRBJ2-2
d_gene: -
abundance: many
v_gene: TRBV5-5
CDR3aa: CASSLGYQSRELFF
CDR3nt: TGTGCCAGCAGCTTGGGGTACCAGTCACGGGAGCTGTTTTTT

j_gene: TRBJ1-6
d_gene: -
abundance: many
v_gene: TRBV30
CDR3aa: CAWRQGATTRYSPLHF
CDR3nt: TGTGCCTGGAGGCAGGGTGCCACTACGCGGTATTCACCCCTCCACTTT

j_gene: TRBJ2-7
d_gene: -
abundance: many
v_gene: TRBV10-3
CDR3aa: CAVTAGPYEQYF
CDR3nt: TGTGCCGTGACAGCCGGTCCCTACGAGCAGTACTTC

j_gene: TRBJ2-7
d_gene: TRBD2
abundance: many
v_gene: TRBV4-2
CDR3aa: CASSLTGTSGRPYEQYF
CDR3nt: TGTGCCAGCAGCCTCACCGGGACTAGCGGGAGACCCTACGAGCAGTACTTC

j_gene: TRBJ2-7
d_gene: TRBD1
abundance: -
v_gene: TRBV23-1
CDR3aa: CASSTGQGSEQYF
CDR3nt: TGCGCCAGCAGTACCGGACAGGGGTCCGAGCAGTACTTC

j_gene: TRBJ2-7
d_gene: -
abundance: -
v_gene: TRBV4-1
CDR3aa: CASSYAGSPEQYF
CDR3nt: TGCGCCAGCAGCTACGCTGGGTCCCCCGAGCAGTACTTC

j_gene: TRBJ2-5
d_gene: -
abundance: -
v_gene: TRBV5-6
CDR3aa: CASSRTVQETQYF
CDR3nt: TGTGCCAGCAGCCGGACAGTCCAAGAGACCCAGTACTTC

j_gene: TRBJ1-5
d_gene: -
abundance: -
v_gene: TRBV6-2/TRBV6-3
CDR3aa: CASSYSGAADSNQPQHF
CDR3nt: TGTGCCAGCAGTTACTCCGGGGCCGCGGATAGCAATCAGCCCCAGCATTTT

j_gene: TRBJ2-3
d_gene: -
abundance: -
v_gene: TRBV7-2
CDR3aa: CASTYQTGSSDTQYF
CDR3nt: TGTGCCAGCACCTACCAAACGGGGTCATCAGATACGCAGTATTTT

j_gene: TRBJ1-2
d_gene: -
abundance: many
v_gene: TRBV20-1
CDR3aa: CSTVTVSTNGYTF
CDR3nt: TGCAGTACAGTCACTGTATCAACTAATGGCTACACCTTC

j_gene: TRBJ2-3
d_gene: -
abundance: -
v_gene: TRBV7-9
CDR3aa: CASSLDATDTQYF
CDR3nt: TGTGCCAGCAGCTTAGATGCGACAGATACGCAGTATTTT

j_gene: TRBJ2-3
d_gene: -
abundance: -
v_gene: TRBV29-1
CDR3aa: CSVESRIGGPRDTQYF
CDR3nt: TGCAGCGTTGAATCCCGCATTGGGGGGCCGAGAGATACGCAGTATTTT

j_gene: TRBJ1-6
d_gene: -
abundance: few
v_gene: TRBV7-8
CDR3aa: CASSLLVGDNSPLHF
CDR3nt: TGTGCCAGCAGCTTATTGGTCGGGGATAATTCACCCCTCCACTTT

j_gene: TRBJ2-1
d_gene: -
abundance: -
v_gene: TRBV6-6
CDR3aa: CASSPGSSYNEQFF
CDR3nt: TGTGCCAGCAGCCCGGGGAGCTCCTACAATGAGCAGTTCTTC

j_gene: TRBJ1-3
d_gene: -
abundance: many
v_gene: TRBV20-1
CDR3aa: CSATEAGMLGNTIYF
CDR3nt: TGCAGTGCTACCGAAGCCGGGATGCTAGGAAACACCATATATTTT

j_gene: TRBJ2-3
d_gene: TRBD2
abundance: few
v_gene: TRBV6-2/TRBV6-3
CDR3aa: CASGKGLAASTDTQYF
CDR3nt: TGTGCCAGCGGAAAGGGACTAGCGGCAAGCACAGATACGCAGTATTTT

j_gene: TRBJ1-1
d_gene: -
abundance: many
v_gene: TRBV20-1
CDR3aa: CSVKRGSTEAFF
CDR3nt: TGCAGTGTTAAGAGGGGGAGCACTGAAGCTTTCTTT

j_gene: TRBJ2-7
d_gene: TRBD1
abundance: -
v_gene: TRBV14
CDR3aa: CASSQDPSGTGGEQYF
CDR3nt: TGTGCCAGCAGCCAAGACCCTAGCGGGACAGGGGGCGAGCAGTACTTC

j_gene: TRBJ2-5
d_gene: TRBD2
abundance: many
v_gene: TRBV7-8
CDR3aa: CASSFRLAGVQETQYF
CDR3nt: TGTGCCAGCAGCTTCCGACTAGCGGGGGTTCAAGAGACCCAGTACTTC

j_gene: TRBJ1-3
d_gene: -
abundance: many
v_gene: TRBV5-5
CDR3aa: CASSLVVRNTIYF
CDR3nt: TGTGCCAGCAGCTTGGTGGTGAGAAACACCATATATTTT

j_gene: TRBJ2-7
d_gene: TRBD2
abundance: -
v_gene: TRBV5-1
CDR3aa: CASSGLAGGDEQYF
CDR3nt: TGCGCCAGCAGCGGACTAGCGGGAGGGGACGAGCAGTACTTC

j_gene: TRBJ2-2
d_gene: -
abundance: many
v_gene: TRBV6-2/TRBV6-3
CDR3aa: CASSLSDGNTGELFF
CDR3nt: TGTGCCAGCTCACTCAGCGATGGTAACACCGGGGAGCTGTTTTTT

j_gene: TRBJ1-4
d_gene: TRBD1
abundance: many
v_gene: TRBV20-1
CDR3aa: CSATGELGEKLFF
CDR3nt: TGCAGTGCCACAGGGGAGCTAGGGGAAAAACTGTTTTTT

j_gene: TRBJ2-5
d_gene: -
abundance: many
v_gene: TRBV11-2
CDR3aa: CASSLDMETQYF
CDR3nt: TGTGCCAGCAGCTTAGACATGGAGACCCAGTACTTC

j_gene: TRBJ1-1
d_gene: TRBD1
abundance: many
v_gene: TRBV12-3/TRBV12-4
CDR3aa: CASSPTGGITEAFF
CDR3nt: TGTGCCAGCAGCCCGACAGGGGGCATTACTGAAGCTTTCTTT

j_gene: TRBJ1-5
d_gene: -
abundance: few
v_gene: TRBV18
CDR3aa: CASSPTGSDQPQHF
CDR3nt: TGTGCCAGCTCACCTACCGGTAGTGATCAGCCCCAGCATTTT

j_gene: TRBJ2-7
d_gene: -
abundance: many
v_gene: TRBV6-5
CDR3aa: CASSQLVDSGYEQYF
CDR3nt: TGTGCCAGCAGTCAACTGGTCGATTCGGGCTACGAGCAGTACTTC

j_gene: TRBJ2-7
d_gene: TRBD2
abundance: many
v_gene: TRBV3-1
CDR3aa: CASSARTSGGARDEQYF
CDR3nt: TGTGCCAGCAGCGCCCGGACTAGCGGGGGGGCGAGGGACGAGCAGTACTTC

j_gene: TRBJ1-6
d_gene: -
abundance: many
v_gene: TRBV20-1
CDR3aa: CSAREDERGIDSPLHF
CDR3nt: TGCAGTGCTAGAGAGGATGAGAGGGGTATCGATTCACCCCTCCACTTT